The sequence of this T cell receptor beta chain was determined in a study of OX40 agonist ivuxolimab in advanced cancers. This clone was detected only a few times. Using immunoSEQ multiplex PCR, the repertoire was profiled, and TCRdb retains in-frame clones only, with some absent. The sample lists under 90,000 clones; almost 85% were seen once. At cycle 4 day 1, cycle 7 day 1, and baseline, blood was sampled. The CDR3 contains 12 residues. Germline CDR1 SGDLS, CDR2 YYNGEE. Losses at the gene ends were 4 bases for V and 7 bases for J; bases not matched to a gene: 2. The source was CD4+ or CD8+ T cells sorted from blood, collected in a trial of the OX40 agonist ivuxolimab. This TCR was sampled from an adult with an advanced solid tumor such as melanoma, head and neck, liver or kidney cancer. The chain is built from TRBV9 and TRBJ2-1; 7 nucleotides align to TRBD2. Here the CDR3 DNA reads TGTGCCAGCAGCTCCGGGGGGAATGAGCAGTTCTTC. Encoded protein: CASSSGGNEQFF.